This record looks at one T cell receptor beta chain sequence and its context. The record originates from a study of blood T cell repertoires in COVID-19. Study background: There were acute and convalescent COVID-19 samples, and they came from the United States, Italy and Spain. PBMCs, B-cell-depleted T cells, or T cells were the source of the cDNA or gDNA that made up the material.

V was clipped by 4 bases and J by 0 bases, with 11 bases between them. CDR1 is SGHRS and CDR2 is YFSETQ in the germline V gene. The CDR3 length is 15 residues. In the original analysis: Amplification of reference gene primers was used by the study to estimate nucleated cell counts. Profiled with immunoSEQ multiplex PCR; TCRdb holds only in-frame clones, not every one. D and trimming were read from the DNA, whereas the V and J calls and clone size are those reported in that table. The sample consists of over 60,000 clones, 85% to 90% of them appearing once. The sequence derives from an elderly woman with active or convalescent COVID-19. The sequenced material came from peripheral blood. This chain uses TRBV5-1 with TRBJ1-5; D is undetermined. The CDR3 coding sequence is TGCGCCAGCAGCGACGGACTGTTTAGCAATCAGCCCCAGCATTTT. Translation: CASSDGLFSNQPQHF. Supplemented by reference TRBV5-1 and TRBJ1-5, the full variable domain reads KAGVTQTPRYLIKTRGQQVTLSCSPISGHRSVSWYQQTPGQGLQFLFEYFSETQRNKGNFPGRFSGRQFSNSRSEMNVSTLELGDSALYLCASSDGLFSNQPQHFGDGTRLSIL.